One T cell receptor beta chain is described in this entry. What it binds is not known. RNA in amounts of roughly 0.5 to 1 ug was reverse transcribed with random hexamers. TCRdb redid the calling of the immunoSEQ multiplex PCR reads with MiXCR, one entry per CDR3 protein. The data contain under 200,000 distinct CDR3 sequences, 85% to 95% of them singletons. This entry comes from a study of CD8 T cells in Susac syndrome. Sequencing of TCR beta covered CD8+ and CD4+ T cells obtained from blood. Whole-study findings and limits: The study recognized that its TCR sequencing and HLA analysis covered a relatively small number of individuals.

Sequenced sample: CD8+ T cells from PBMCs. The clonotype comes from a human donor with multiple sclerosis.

In DNA, the CDR3 is TGCAGCGTTGTTCTGTGGGATGAGCAGTTCTTC. Residues: CSVVLWDEQFF. The chain employs TRBV29-1 and TRBJ2-1; D is undetermined. The CDR3 totals 11 residues. The germline V gene encodes CDR1 SQVTM and CDR2 ANQGSEA. The V and J ends lost 4 bases and 8 bases respectively, with 9 bases between them.